These 18 T cell receptor beta chains came from one sample sequenced in a study of OX40 agonist ivuxolimab in advanced cancers. Some clones are missing from TCRdb's copy, which holds only in-frame ones; the method was immunoSEQ multiplex PCR. Here the sample spans 55,000 to 70,000 clones, 75% to 90% being singletons. Here the sequenced sample was CD4+ or CD8+ T cells sorted from blood, taken in a trial of the OX40 agonist ivuxolimab. The receptors derive from an adult with an advanced solid tumor such as melanoma, head and neck, liver or kidney cancer.

The chain carries TRBV10-3 and TRBJ2-7; no clear D. The CDR3 is 12 amino acids. Germline V gives CDR1 ENHRY, CDR2 SYGVKD. The V gene lost 0 bases and the J gene lost 4 bases, with 4 bases spanning the gap. The CDR3 reads CAISESGYEQYF. CDR3 sequence (DNA): TGTGCCATCAGTGAGTCCGGGTACGAGCAGTACTTC.

The V gene is TRBV5-5, the J gene TRBJ2-3, with D possibly TRBD1 on 6 matching bases. Germline lookup yields CDR1 SGHKS and CDR2 YYEKEE (reference sequence). Deletions cut 4 bases from V and 6 bases from J, with 15 bases between. This CDR3 region has 14 residues. CDR3 region: CASSEGQYGDTQYF. The CDR3 DNA follows: TGTGCCAGCAGCGAAGGACAGTACGGGGATACGCAGTATTTT.

This chain joins TRBV2 and TRBJ1-1, with a possible D match to TRBD1 (6 bases). V lost 6 bases and J 7 bases, leaving 15 bases between the germline ends. This CDR3 has 13 amino acids. In germline, CDR1 is SNHLY, CDR2 FYNNEI. DNA of the CDR3: TGTGCCAGCAGACTCCAGGGGTATGATGAAGCTTTCTTT. This encodes CASRLQGYDEAFF.

This chain links TRBV9 with TRBJ1-5; D gene uncertain. Germline loops: CDR1 SGDLS, CDR2 YYNGEE. The germline V and J ends were trimmed by 0 bases and 0 bases, with 7 bases remaining between them. This CDR3 region has 15 residues. The CDR3 nucleotides read TGTGCCAGCAGCGTAGGACCAGATAGCAATCAGCCCCAGCATTTT. Protein sequence: CASSVGPDSNQPQHF.

The V gene is TRBV7-6, the J gene TRBJ2-3; no clear D gene. Per the germline V gene, CDR1 is SGHVS and CDR2 is FNYEAQ. The length of the CDR3 is 11 residues. V lost 5 bases to trimming and J lost 6 bases, with 6 bases between them. CDR3 residues: CASSAGDTQYF. The CDR3 bases are TGTGCCAGCAGCGCTGGGGATACGCAGTATTTT.

The V call is TRBV29-1, the J call TRBJ2-7; 7 nucleotides agree with TRBD1. With 7 bases clipped from V and 5 bases from J, the junction kept 8 bases outside the gene matches. The CDR3 covers 12 residues. The germline CDR1 and CDR2 sequences are SQVTM and ANQGSEA. The CDR3 reads CSAMTGYHEQYF. The CDR3 DNA reads as TGCAGCGCAATGACAGGGTACCACGAGCAGTACTTC.

This clone has only one observation. This chain links TRBV2 with TRBJ1-1; no definite D call. Trimming took 6 bases from V and 6 from J, leaving 14 bases between them. The germline V gene encodes CDR1 SNHLY and CDR2 FYNNEI. The CDR3 is 13 amino acids. This chain's CDR3 is CASSQRLAAEAFF. For the CDR3, the DNA is TGTGCCAGCAGCCAGCGATTGGCGGCTGAAGCTTTCTTT.

V and J are TRBV25-1 and TRBJ1-1; 11 bases are shared with TRBD1. Germline assignment: CDR1 MGHDK and CDR2 SYGVNS. CDR3 length equals 13 residues. J was trimmed by 7 bases and V by 10 bases; bases with no gene match: 8. The chain's CDR3 is CATTGQGGGEAFF. DNA for the CDR3: TGTGCCACGACGGGACAGGGGGGGGGTGAAGCTTTCTTT. The full variable domain, in which reference TRBV25-1 and TRBJ1-1 provide the parts outside the CDR3, is EADIYQTPRYLVIGTGKKITLECSQTMGHDKMYWYQQDPGMELHLIHYSYGVNSTEKGDLSSESTVSRIRTEHFPLTLESARPSHTSQYLCATTGQGGGEAFFGQGTRLTVV.

The chain couples TRBV5-5 to TRBJ1-4, with a possible D match to TRBD1 (5 bases). The germline V and J ends were trimmed by 3 bases and 8 bases, with 17 bases remaining between them. CDR1 SGHKS and CDR2 YYEKEE come from the germline V gene (reference sequence). There are 15 residues in the CDR3. The CDR3 bases are TGTGCCAGCAGCTGGACGGCGGGGCTAGCGGAAAAACTGTTTTTT. Amino acid sequence: CASSWTAGLAEKLFF. Full variable domain (rest looked up from reference TRBV5-5 and TRBJ1-4): DAGVTQSPTHLIKTRGQQVTLRCSPISGHKSVSWYQQVLGQGPQFIFQYYEKEERGRGNFPDRFSARQFPNYSSELNVNALLLGDSALYLCASSWTAGLAEKLFFGSGTQLSVL.

The rearrangement uses TRBV15 and TRBJ2-7, with D maybe TRBD1 (6 bases). CDR3 length equals 17 residues. Trimming pared 0 bases from V and 2 bases from J, leaving 17 bases between. Germline CDR1 LNHNV, CDR2 YYDKDF (reference sequence). In DNA form, the CDR3 reads TGTGCCACCAGCAGAGATCGATCCACAGGGCAAACCTACGAGCAGTACTTC. This translates into CATSRDRSTGQTYEQYF.

The chain uses TRBV6-6 and TRBJ1-1, with 7 bases aligning to TRBD1. V lost 7 bases and J lost 0; bases outside the gene matches: 5. In germline, CDR1 is MNHNY, CDR2 SVGAGI (reference sequence). This CDR3 spans 14 amino acids. CDR3 sequence (DNA): TGTGCCAGCAAACGGGACAGATTGAACACTGAAGCTTTCTTT. This translates into CASKRDRLNTEAFF.

This chain's CDR3 is CASSELRRGARSGNTIYF. For the CDR3, the DNA is TGCGCCAGCAGTGAGTTACGCCGGGGGGCCCGCTCTGGAAACACCATATATTTT. The chain employs TRBV10-2 and TRBJ1-3, with D perhaps matching TRBD1 (6 bases). CDR1 is WSHSY, CDR2 SAAADI, per germline. V shed 1 base and J shed 0 bases, with 16 bases lying between them. This CDR3 comprises 18 residues.

CDR3 sequence reads: CASSLADGSNQPQHF. As DNA, the CDR3 is TGTGCCAGCAGCTTAGCGGACGGCAGCAATCAGCCCCAGCATTTT. The rearrangement links TRBV7-9 to TRBJ1-5; no firm D call. V was shortened by 0 bases and J by 1 base, with 7 bases between the two germline ends. Germline-derived CDR1 and CDR2 are SEHNR and FQNEAQ (reference sequence). The length of the CDR3 is 15 residues.

The chain is built from TRBV28 and TRBJ1-2, with 9 bases aligning to TRBD1. Looked up from germline, CDR1 is MDHEN and CDR2 is SYDVKM. The CDR3 contains 13 residues. Trimming at V came to 5 bases and at J to 8 bases, leaving 6 bases not matched to a gene. Here the CDR3 reads CASSPGQGGGYTF. CDR3 DNA: TGTGCCAGCAGTCCGGGACAGGGCGGGGGCTACACCTTC.

The J gene is TRBJ1-2, the V gene TRBV2; weak D call: TRBD1 (5 bases). The CDR3 is made up of 14 amino acids. V was pared by 4 bases and J by 4 bases, with 13 bases between. Per the germline V gene, CDR1 is SNHLY and CDR2 is FYNNEI. This CDR3 reads CASSVEGRGYGYTF. CDR3 nucleotides: TGTGCCAGCAGTGTGGAGGGTAGGGGCTATGGCTACACCTTC.

The rearrangement joins TRBV27 to TRBJ1-1; 11 nucleotides match TRBD1. The germline V gene has CDR1 MNHEY and CDR2 SMNVEV (reference sequence). The CDR3 totals 16 residues. Trimming at V came to 11 bases and at J to 4 bases, leaving 15 bases not matched to a gene. In DNA, the CDR3 is TGTGCCTCAGGGGGCGGGACAGGGGGTATAGGCACTGAAGCTTTCTTT. Protein product: CASGGGTGGIGTEAFF.

The chain links TRBV18 to TRBJ1-4; D gene unclear. V was clipped by 0 bases and J by 3 bases, with 5 bases between them. The length of the CDR3 is 14 residues. Per germline, CDR1 KGHSH and CDR2 LQKENI. CDR3 DNA sequence: TGTGCCAGCTCACCACCGGGGTCTAATGAAAAACTGTTTTTT. This translates into CASSPPGSNEKLFF.

V gene TRBV29-1 combines with J gene TRBJ2-3; possibly TRBD1 for D (6 bases). V lost 7 bases and J lost 1, with 15 bases in between. CDR1 is SQVTM, CDR2 ANQGSEA, per germline. There are 14 residues in the CDR3. The DNA of the CDR3 is TGCAGCGCGGCGACAGGTTTGGGCACAGATACGCAGTATTTT. It translates to CSAATGLGTDTQYF.